The present entry profiles one TCR beta chain with its context. Its specificity is unknown. This entry belongs to a study of OX40 agonist ivuxolimab in advanced cancers. Whole-study results and caveats: Among some nonresponders, normalized T-cell clonal expansion was also low. Both blood CD4+ and CD8+ T cells showed clonal growth by week 6 at 0.1 to 3.0 mg/kg. Average numbers of expanded clones were greater in CD8+ T cells than in CD4+.

The table came from immunoSEQ multiplex PCR; TCRdb's copy has only in-frame clones and leaves some out. The sample lists over 55,000 clones, 65% to 80% occurring once. V lost 4 bases to trimming and J lost 1 base, with 5 bases between them. The CDR3 sequence is 12 residues long. CDR1 and CDR2 from the germline V gene are KGHSY and FQNENV. This chain connects TRBV16 to TRBJ2-7; the D gene is possibly TRBD1 (5 bases). The source was CD4+ or CD8+ T cells sorted from blood, collected in a trial of the OX40 agonist ivuxolimab. The receptor was derived from an adult with an advanced solid tumor such as melanoma, head and neck, liver or kidney cancer. CDR3 region: CASSRQSYEQYF. The CDR3 DNA follows: TGTGCCAGCAGCCGACAGTCCTACGAGCAGTACTTC.